Listed here are 11 T cell receptor beta chains from one sample, sequenced in a study of blood T cell repertoires in COVID-19. Some clones are missing from TCRdb's copy, which holds only in-frame ones; the method was immunoSEQ multiplex PCR. The sample contains 35,000 to 50,000 clones, more than 70% of which appear only once. Sequenced input: peripheral blood. These receptors were obtained from a man in his 70s with acute or convalescent COVID-19.

The chain joins TRBV6-2 or TRBV6-3 to TRBJ2-4; the D gene is possibly TRBD2 (5 bases). Trimming removed 0 bases from V and 8 bases from J, with 8 bases in between. The CDR3 has 13 residues. Germline V gene sequence: CDR1 MNHEY, CDR2 SVGEGT. The DNA of the CDR3 is TGTGCCAGCAGTTACTCGCGGGTAGACATTCAGTACTTC. This translates into CASSYSRVDIQYF.

The chain recombines TRBV30 with TRBJ1-5; possible D gene TRBD1, 6 bases. CDR1 is GTSNPN and CDR2 is SVGIG in the germline V gene (reference sequence). Trimming removed 3 bases at V and 0 bases at J, with 12 bases between. The CDR3 length is 15 residues. This chain's CDR3 is CAWSAFRGSNQPQHF. The CDR3 DNA reads TGTGCCTGGAGCGCCTTCAGGGGTAGCAATCAGCCCCAGCATTTT.

The rearrangement uses TRBV20-1 and TRBJ1-4; the match to TRBD1 covers 7 bases. CDR3 length equals 13 residues. Per germline, CDR1 DFQATT and CDR2 SNEGSKA (reference sequence). Losses at the gene ends were 3 bases for V and 7 bases for J; bases not matched to a gene: 5. The CDR3 sequence: CSASRGPGEKLFF. The CDR3 DNA is TGCAGTGCTAGTAGGGGGCCCGGTGAAAAACTGTTTTTT.

The CDR3 DNA follows: TGTGCCAGCAGCTCGACAGCTAACTATGGCTACACCTTC. Encoded protein: CASSSTANYGYTF. The chain links TRBV7-2 to TRBJ1-2, with D maybe TRBD1 (5 bases). The V gene lost 4 bases and the J gene lost 0 bases, with 6 bases spanning the gap. The germline V gene has CDR1 SGHTA and CDR2 FQGNSA. The length of the CDR3 is 13 residues.

The V and J genes are TRBV4-3 and TRBJ1-2; the match to TRBD1 covers 11 bases. Germline trimming cut 2 bases from V and 7 bases from J; bases unmatched to any gene: 12. The CDR3 spans 17 residues. The V gene's germline CDR1 is LGHNA and CDR2 YSLEER. The CDR3 DNA follows: TGCGCCAGCAGCCAATCGGTGAGGGGACAGGGGGTTTTTGGCTACACCTTC. Protein sequence: CASSQSVRGQGVFGYTF.

V usage is TRBV5-6 and J usage is TRBJ2-3; 12 nucleotides line up with TRBD1. The CDR3 runs 15 residues. Germline loops: CDR1 SGHDT, CDR2 YYEEEE. Trimming removed 4 bases from V and 4 bases from J; junction bases left unmatched: 4. DNA for the CDR3: TGTGCCAGCAGCACCGGGACAGGGGGCGCAGATACGCAGTATTTT. It specifies CASSTGTGGADTQYF.

This clone has only one observation. The rearrangement uses TRBV19 and TRBJ1-6, with 8 bases that match TRBD1. The germline gives CDR1 LNHDA, CDR2 SQIVND (reference sequence). The CDR3 has 16 amino acids. With V trimmed by 6 bases and J by 2 bases, 6 bases remained unmatched. The chain's CDR3 is CASRPNRGTYNSPLHF. As DNA, the CDR3 is TGTGCCAGTAGACCGAACAGGGGGACCTATAATTCACCCCTCCACTTT. Together with reference TRBV19 and TRBJ1-6, the CDR3 gives the full variable domain: DGGITQSPKYLFRKEGQNVTLSCEQNLNHDAMYWYRQDPGQGLRLIYYSQIVNDFQKGDIAEGYSVSREKKESFPLTVTSAQKNPTAFYLCASRPNRGTYNSPLHFGNGTRLTVT.

The CDR3 DNA reads as TGTGCCAGCTCACCGCAGGGAAACACTGAAGCTTTCTTT. Its protein product is CASSPQGNTEAFF. The gene calls are TRBV18 and TRBJ1-1; weak D call: TRBD1 (5 bases). V was cut by 3 bases and J by 2 bases, with 7 bases left in between. Germline V lookup: CDR1 KGHSH, CDR2 LQKENI. The CDR3 covers 13 residues.

This clone showed up just a few times. The gene calls are TRBV27 and TRBJ1-1, with D hard to call. Germline CDR1 is MNHEY and CDR2 is SMNVEV (reference sequence). The CDR3 has 13 amino acids. The germline V and J ends were trimmed by 7 bases and 1 base, with 10 bases remaining between them. The CDR3 is CASTRERNTEAFF. The CDR3 DNA reads TGTGCCAGCACGAGGGAGAGGAACACTGAAGCTTTCTTT.

This clone has just one count. The rearrangement joins TRBV4-1 to TRBJ2-3; 8 bases are a match to TRBD2. Germline CDR1 and CDR2: MGHRA and YSYEKL. The CDR3 totals 18 residues. The ends lost 1 base at V and 2 bases at J; junction bases unmatched: 11. CDR3 protein: CASSQVPGAGDITDTQYF. The CDR3 DNA reads as TGCGCCAGCAGCCAAGTACCAGGAGCGGGGGACATCACAGATACGCAGTATTTT.

The V call is TRBV9, the J call TRBJ2-5, with 12 nucleotides matching TRBD2. Germline assignment: CDR1 SGDLS and CDR2 YYNGEE. V shed 4 bases and J 7 bases; nucleotides not matched to a gene: 8. The CDR3 is 15 amino acids. This CDR3 is CASSLLAGGAATQYF. The CDR3 DNA sequence: TGTGCCAGCAGCCTTCTAGCGGGGGGGGCCGCGACCCAGTACTTC. The full variable domain, with the rest looked up from reference TRBV9 and TRBJ2-5, is DSGVTQTPKHLITATGQRVTLRCSPRSGDLSVYWYQQSLDQGLQFLIQYYNGEERAKGNILERFSAQQFPDLHSELNLSSLELGDSALYFCASSLLAGGAATQYFGPGTRLLVL.